This T cell receptor (beta chain) was recorded in a study of T cells in localized non-small cell lung cancer. Germline lookup yields CDR1 KGHSH and CDR2 LQKENI. Germline trimming cut 2 bases from V and 4 bases from J; bases unmatched to any gene: 22. The CDR3 length is 20 residues. Libraries were prepared by immunoSEQ multiplex PCR; TCRdb keeps only in-frame clonotypes and omits some of them. The sample has 65,000 to 90,000 clones; about 78% are singletons. The chain has TRBV18 and TRBJ2-7; 8 bases are shared with TRBD2. The source of this sequence is a man aged 40 to 70 with stage II squamous cell lung carcinoma. The material was PBMCs, obtained before any cancer treatment. DNA for the CDR3: TGTGCCAGCTCACCATCGATCTTCGAAGCGGGGGATCGCTTACCTTACGAGCAGTACTTC. It encodes CASSPSIFEAGDRLPYEQYF.